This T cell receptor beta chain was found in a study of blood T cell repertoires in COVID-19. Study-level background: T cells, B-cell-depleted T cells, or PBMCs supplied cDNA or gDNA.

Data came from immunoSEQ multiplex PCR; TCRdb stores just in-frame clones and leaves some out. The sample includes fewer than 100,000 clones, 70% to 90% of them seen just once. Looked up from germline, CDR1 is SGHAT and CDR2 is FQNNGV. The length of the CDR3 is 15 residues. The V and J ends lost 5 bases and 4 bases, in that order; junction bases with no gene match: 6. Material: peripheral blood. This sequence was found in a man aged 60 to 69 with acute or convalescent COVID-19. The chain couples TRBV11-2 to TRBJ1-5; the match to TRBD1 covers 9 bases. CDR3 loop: CASSITGGENQPQHF. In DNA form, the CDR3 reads TGTGCCAGCAGCATCACAGGGGGCGAGAATCAGCCCCAGCATTTT.